This is a list of T cell receptor beta chains from one sample in a study of CD8 T cells in Susac syndrome. TCRdb processed the immunoSEQ multiplex PCR reads anew with MiXCR; each CDR3 protein has one entry. There are roughly 89,000 distinct CDR3 sequences in the sample; around 96% occur only once, and about 0.41% lies in the top ten. Sequenced material: CD8+ T cells from PBMCs. The receptors come from a human donor with Susac syndrome. Both conserved end residues are part of each CDR3. A D gene is named only where the DNA matches it firmly. Not all rows give a size; the values are once, few, many and, for expanded clones, a class.

>TRBD1|TRBJ2-5|.|TRBV9
CASSAGTGTETQYF
TGTGCCAGCAGCGCCGGGACAGGAACGGAGACCCAGTACTTC
>TRBD2|TRBJ2-4|once|TRBV9
CASSVGGTGGDIQYF
TGTGCCAGCAGCGTAGGAGGAACGGGGGGGGACATTCAGTACTTC
>.|TRBJ1-1|.|TRBV27
CASSLWGALNTEAFF
TGTGCCAGCAGTTTATGGGGGGCCCTGAACACTGAAGCTTTCTTT
>TRBD2|TRBJ2-7|.|TRBV9
CASSAGEGLAGDEQYF
TGTGCCAGCAGCGCCGGAGAAGGACTAGCGGGAGACGAGCAGTACTTC
>.|TRBJ1-1|.|TRBV6-2/TRBV6-3
CASSYSENTEAFF
TGTGCCAGCAGTTACTCGGAGAACACTGAAGCTTTCTTT
>.|TRBJ1-4|.|TRBV25-1
CASSEWVQWTGEKLFF
TGTGCCAGCAGTGAATGGGTGCAGTGGACTGGGGAAAAACTGTTTTTT
>.|TRBJ2-5|.|TRBV7-9
CATSRAAETQYF
TGTGCCACTTCACGTGCAGCGGAGACCCAGTACTTC
>TRBD2|TRBJ2-1|.|TRBV25-1
CASRTSGNGYNEQFF
TGTGCCAGTCGCACTAGCGGGAACGGATACAATGAGCAGTTCTTC
>TRBD2|TRBJ2-2|.|TRBV5-1
CASWSGGNTGELFF
TGCGCCAGCTGGAGCGGGGGGAACACCGGGGAGCTGTTTTTT
>TRBD2|TRBJ2-3|.|TRBV7-3
CASSLTSGGADTQYF
TGTGCCAGCAGCTTGACTAGCGGGGGGGCAGATACGCAGTATTTT
>.|TRBJ2-2|.|TRBV20-1
CSASDRSNTGELFF
TGCAGTGCTAGTGACAGATCGAACACCGGGGAGCTGTTTTTT
>.|TRBJ2-1|.|TRBV5-1
CASERGQGAYEQFF
TGCGCCAGCGAGCGGGGGCAGGGGGCATATGAGCAGTTCTTC
>TRBD2|TRBJ2-1|.|TRBV7-9
CASSLGPAGGLDNEQFF
TGTGCCAGCAGCTTAGGGCCTGCGGGAGGTTTGGACAATGAGCAGTTCTTC